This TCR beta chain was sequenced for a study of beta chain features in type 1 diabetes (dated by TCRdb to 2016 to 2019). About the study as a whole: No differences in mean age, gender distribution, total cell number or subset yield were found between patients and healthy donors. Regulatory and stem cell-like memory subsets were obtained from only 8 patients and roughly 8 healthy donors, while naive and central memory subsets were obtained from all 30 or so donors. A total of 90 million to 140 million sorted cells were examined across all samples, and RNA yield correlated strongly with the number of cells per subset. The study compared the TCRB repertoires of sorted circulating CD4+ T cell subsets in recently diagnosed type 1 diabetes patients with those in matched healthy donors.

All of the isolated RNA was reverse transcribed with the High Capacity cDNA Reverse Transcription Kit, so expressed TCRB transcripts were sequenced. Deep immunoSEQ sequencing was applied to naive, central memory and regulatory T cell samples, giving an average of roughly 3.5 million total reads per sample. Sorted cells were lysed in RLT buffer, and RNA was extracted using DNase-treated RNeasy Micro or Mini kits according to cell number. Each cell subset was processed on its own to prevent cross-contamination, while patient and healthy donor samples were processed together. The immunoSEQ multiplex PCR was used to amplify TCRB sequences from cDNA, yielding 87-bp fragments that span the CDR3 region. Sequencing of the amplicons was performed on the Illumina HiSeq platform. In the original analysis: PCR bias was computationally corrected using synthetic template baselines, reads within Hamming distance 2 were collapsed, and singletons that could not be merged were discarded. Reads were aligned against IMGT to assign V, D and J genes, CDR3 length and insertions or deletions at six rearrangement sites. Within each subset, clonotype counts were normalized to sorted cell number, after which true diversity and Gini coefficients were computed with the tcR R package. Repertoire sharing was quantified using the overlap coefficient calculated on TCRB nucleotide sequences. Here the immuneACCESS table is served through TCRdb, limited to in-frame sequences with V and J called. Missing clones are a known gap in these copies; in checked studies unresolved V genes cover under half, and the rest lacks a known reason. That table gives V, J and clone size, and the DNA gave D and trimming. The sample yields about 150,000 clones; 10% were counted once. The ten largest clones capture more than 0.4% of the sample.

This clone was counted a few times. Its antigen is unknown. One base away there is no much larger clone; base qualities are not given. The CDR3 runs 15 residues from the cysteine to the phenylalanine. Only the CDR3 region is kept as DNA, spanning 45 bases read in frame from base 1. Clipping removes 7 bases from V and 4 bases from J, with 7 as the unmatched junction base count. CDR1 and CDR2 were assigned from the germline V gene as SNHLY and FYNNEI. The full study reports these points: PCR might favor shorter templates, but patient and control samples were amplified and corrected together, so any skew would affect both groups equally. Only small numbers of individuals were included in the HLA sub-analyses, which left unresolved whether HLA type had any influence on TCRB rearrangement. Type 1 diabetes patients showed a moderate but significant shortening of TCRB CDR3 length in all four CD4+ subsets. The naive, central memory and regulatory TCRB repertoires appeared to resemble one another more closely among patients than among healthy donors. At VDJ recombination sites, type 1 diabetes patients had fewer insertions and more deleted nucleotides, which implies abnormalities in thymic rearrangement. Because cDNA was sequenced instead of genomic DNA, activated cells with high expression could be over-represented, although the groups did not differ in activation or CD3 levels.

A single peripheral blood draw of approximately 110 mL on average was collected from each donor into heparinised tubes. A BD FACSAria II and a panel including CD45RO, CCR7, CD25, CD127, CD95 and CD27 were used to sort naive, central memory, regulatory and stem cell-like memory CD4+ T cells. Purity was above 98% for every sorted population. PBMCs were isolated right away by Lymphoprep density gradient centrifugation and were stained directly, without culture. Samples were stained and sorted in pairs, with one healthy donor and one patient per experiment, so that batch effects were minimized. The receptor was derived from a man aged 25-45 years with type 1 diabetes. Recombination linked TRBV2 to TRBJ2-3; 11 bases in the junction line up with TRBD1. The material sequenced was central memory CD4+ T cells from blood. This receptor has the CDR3 CASTLRDRGADTQYF. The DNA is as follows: TGTGCCAGCACCCTAAGGGACAGGGGGGCAGATACGCAGTATTTT.